A selection of T cell receptor beta chains follows, all from one sample in a study of beta chain features in type 1 diabetes. Profiled with immunoSEQ multiplex PCR; TCRdb holds only in-frame clones, not every one. This table has roughly 400,000 clones, 8.5% to 10% appearing once. The sequencing sample was made of central memory CD4+ T cells from blood. Receptors were obtained from a man aged 25 to 40 with type 1 diabetes. The conserved cysteine and the conserved F or W are not part of the CDR3 here.

CDR3 | J | V
ASSLAGNPYNEQF | TRBJ2-1 | TRBV9
SVLHDRGINEKLF | TRBJ1-4 | TRBV29-1
SVNHEGASHY | TRBJ2-5 | TRBV29-1
ASNTRQQGTGELF | TRBJ2-2 | TRBV5-1
ASSQDGLVQY | TRBJ2-4 | TRBV4-3
ASSTAGHGYEQY | TRBJ2-7 | TRBV9
SVRRGNTIY | TRBJ1-3 | TRBV29-1
ASSYGRETQY | TRBJ2-5 | TRBV6-5
ASSPGTGLNNEQF | TRBJ2-1 | TRBV6-5
ASSDVGYYNEQF | TRBJ2-1 | TRBV6-1
ASSLVPGYRANNQPQH | TRBJ1-5 | TRBV7-8
ASSFTSLPNTGELF | TRBJ2-2 | TRBV28
ASSSGVTGELF | TRBJ2-2 | TRBV5-7
ASSPLGLAYDTSNTGELF | TRBJ2-2 | TRBV5-1
ASSERLAGGEDTQY | TRBJ2-3 | TRBV6-1
ASSPPSRDRGNLQTMEAF | TRBJ1-1 | TRBV5-1
ASTLTGLGDLKTQY | TRBJ2-5 | TRBV5-1
ASSPGGLGYEQY | TRBJ2-7 | TRBV7-2
ASSDWGDRLSSGANVLT | TRBJ2-6 | TRBV2
ASSLGAGGVSYNEQF | TRBJ2-1 | TRBV5-1
ASSKDSTDTQY | TRBJ2-3 | TRBV5-4
ASSQGLVPGSYNEQF | TRBJ2-1 | TRBV4-1
ASSVEGQETQY | TRBJ2-5 | TRBV9
ASTRGSYEQY | TRBJ2-7 | TRBV28
ASSGLATNEKLF | TRBJ1-4 | TRBV5-1
ASSIRQGEQPQH | TRBJ1-5 | TRBV19
ASRFQGRNEQY | TRBJ2-7 | TRBV5-1
SVGGWGRNTEAF | TRBJ1-1 | TRBV29-1
ASSERASGDNEQF | TRBJ2-1 | TRBV10-2
ASTYYGTGDTEAF | TRBJ1-1 | TRBV5-1
ASSLRASANTGELF | TRBJ2-2 | TRBV5-1
ASSFRLAGMVSYNEQF | TRBJ2-1 | TRBV7-9
ASTTGYYGYT | TRBJ1-2 | TRBV28
ATSSSGEQY | TRBJ2-7 | TRBV15
ASSLDGTGKEETQY | TRBJ2-5 | TRBV7-9
ASTGRQGLTDTQY | TRBJ2-3 | TRBV6-1
ASSKAQSNEQF | TRBJ2-1 | TRBV21-1
ASSPQGAGQY | TRBJ2-7 | TRBV18
ASSALAGGPNEQY | - | TRBV28
ASSLDSWELF | TRBJ2-2 | TRBV5-1
ASSLEPGGITEAF | TRBJ1-1 | TRBV7-9
ASSLRLTSGRYEQY | TRBJ2-7 | TRBV27
ASSEWGEQY | TRBJ2-7 | TRBV6-6
ASSATGGRHNEQF | TRBJ2-1 | TRBV9
ASRPGTGGGLVTGELF | TRBJ2-2 | TRBV5-4